Listed below are T cell receptor beta chains from one sample, sequenced in a study of somatic mutations in cytotoxic T cells in rheumatoid arthritis. TCRdb's table, derived via immunoSEQ multiplex PCR, lists solely in-frame clones and lacks some. The sample yields more than 20,000 clones, about 80% seen once. Sequencing used CD8+ T cells sorted from blood. These TCRs come from a man in his fifties in good health. Each CDR3 is given with its conserved first and last residue. A D gene is named only where the DNA matches it firmly. Not all rows give a size; the values are once, few, many and, for expanded clones, a class.

j_call cdr3_length clone_size d_call v_call cdr3_nt cdr3_aa
TRBJ2-3 16 - TRBD1 TRBV5-5 TGTGCCAGCAGCCGGGACAGGGGGCTTAGCACAGATACGCAGTATTTT CASSRDRGLSTDTQYF
TRBJ2-7 15 - - TRBV6-5 TGTGCCAGCAGTTACATACCCGTCTCCGCCTACGAGCAGTACTTC CASSYIPVSAYEQYF
TRBJ2-7 20 - TRBD2 TRBV4-1 TGCGCCAGCAGCCTCCGACCGGGACTAGCGGGAGGGCCGCAAATCAACGAGCAGTACTTC CASSLRPGLAGGPQINEQYF
TRBJ1-5 14 few - TRBV7-9 TGTGCCAGCAGCTCCGGGTGGGGCAATCAGCCCCAGCATTTT CASSSGWGNQPQHF
TRBJ2-7 15 - - TRBV11-2 TGTGCCAGCAGCTTAAATCCAGGGGTAGTCTACGAGCAGTACTTC CASSLNPGVVYEQYF
TRBJ1-3 11 - - TRBV30 TGTGCCTGGAGGGGTGGAAACACCATATATTTT CAWRGGNTIYF
TRBJ1-2 15 - TRBD1 TRBV7-9 TGTGCCAGCAGCTTAGAGGACAGGGGGAGCTATGGCTACACCTTC CASSLEDRGSYGYTF
TRBJ2-1 13 - - TRBV25-1 TGTGCCAGCCTGGCCGTCCGCGGGCATGAGCAGTTCTTC CASLAVRGHEQFF
TRBJ2-7 14 - - TRBV7-9 TGTGCCAGCAGCTTCTTACTCGGAAGCGACGAGCAGTACTTC CASSFLLGSDEQYF
TRBJ2-7 15 - TRBD2 TRBV15 TGTGCCACCAGCAGAGATCGGGGGGAAGGGGACGAGCAGTACTTC CATSRDRGEGDEQYF
TRBJ2-1 16 - - TRBV13 TGTGCCAGCAGCCGTAAAGAACTAGGGGCCTACAATGAGCAGTTCTTC CASSRKELGAYNEQFF
TRBJ2-1 18 once - TRBV4-1 TGCGCCAGCAGCCTCCATCTAGCGCCAAGTGTTTCCTACAATGAGCAGTTCTTC CASSLHLAPSVSYNEQFF
TRBJ2-7 14 - TRBD2 TRBV27 TGTGCCAGCAGTCCCCGGACTAGCGGCTACGAGCAGTACTTC CASSPRTSGYEQYF
TRBJ1-1 12 few - TRBV29-1 TGCAGCGGGGTTTGGGGCACTCTTGAAGCTTTCTTT CSGVWGTLEAFF
TRBJ2-3 12 - - TRBV6-5 TGTGCCAGCAGCCCTGCAGGGATTACGCAGTATTTT CASSPAGITQYF
TRBJ2-1 14 - - TRBV2 TGTGCCAGCTCGGACGCTAAGGCGGGAAATGAGCAGTTCTTC CASSDAKAGNEQFF
TRBJ2-7 14 - - TRBV9 TGTGCCAGCAGCGTCGGGCAGGCGATGAACGAGCAGTACTTC CASSVGQAMNEQYF
TRBJ2-7 12 medium-sized - TRBV11-2 TGTGCCAGCAGCCCCCCCAGCTACGAGCAGTACTTC CASSPPSYEQYF
TRBJ2-4 16 - TRBD2 TRBV4-2 TGTGCCAGCAGCCAAGTGACGGGAGGGCCCAAAAACATTCAGTACTTC CASSQVTGGPKNIQYF
TRBJ1-2 14 - - TRBV6-4 TGTGCCAGCAGCCCTGAAGGGGGTTTCTATGGCTACACCTTC CASSPEGGFYGYTF
TRBJ2-3 15 - - TRBV13 TGTGCCAGCAGCTTACAGGGAGCTAGCACAGATACGCAGTATTTT CASSLQGASTDTQYF
TRBJ1-5 15 once TRBD1 TRBV5-6 TGTGCCAGCACCATCTCGGACAGGGGGGATCAGCCCCAGCATTTT CASTISDRGDQPQHF
TRBJ1-5 15 few - TRBV27 TGTGCCAGCAGTTTATCATGGGGGAGCAATCAGCCCCAGCATTTT CASSLSWGSNQPQHF
TRBJ2-2 17 - TRBD2 TRBV2 TGTGCCAGCAGTGAAGCGCAAACTAGCGGGAGTCCCGGGGAGCTGTTTTTT CASSEAQTSGSPGELFF
TRBJ1-4 15 - TRBD1 TRBV7-9 TGTGCCAGCAGTTCCGGGACAGGGCTTAATGAAAAACTGTTTTTT CASSSGTGLNEKLFF
TRBJ2-1 12 - - TRBV7-8 TGTGCCAGCAGCTTAGGGGAGGATGAGCAGTTCTTC CASSLGEDEQFF
TRBJ2-5 13 - - TRBV2 TGTGCCAGCAGTGATGTGGGTAAAGAGACCCAGTACTTC CASSDVGKETQYF
TRBJ2-7 15 - - TRBV7-9 TGTGCCAGCAGCTTATTAGACTCTAGCTCCTACGAGCAGTACTTC CASSLLDSSSYEQYF
TRBJ2-7 14 - TRBD1 TRBV7-9 TGTGCCAGCAGCACGGACAGGGGGCTCCTCGAGCAGTACTTC CASSTDRGLLEQYF
TRBJ2-3 18 - TRBD2 TRBV7-9 TGTGCCAGCAGCTCCCGGGCTATAGCGGGAGGCGACACAGATACGCAGTATTTT CASSSRAIAGGDTDTQYF
TRBJ2-3 12 - - TRBV7-9 TGTGCCAGCAGCTTCGACCGAGATACGCAGTATTTT CASSFDRDTQYF
TRBJ2-7 15 few - TRBV10-2 TGCGCCAGCAGTGAGTCGAAAGGGGCAGGGTACGAGCAGTACTTC CASSESKGAGYEQYF
TRBJ2-3 11 - - TRBV27 TGTGCCAGCAGTTTCGCAGATACGCAGTATTTT CASSFADTQYF
TRBJ1-1 15 - - TRBV4-1 TGCGCCAGCAGCCAAGGGGAGGCCATGAACACTGAAGCTTTCTTT CASSQGEAMNTEAFF
TRBJ1-3 14 - - TRBV4-2 TGTGCCAGCAGCCAAGGGGGCGGTGGAAACACCATATATTTT CASSQGGGGNTIYF
TRBJ2-1 14 - - TRBV9 TGTGCCAGCAGCGTAGGGCAGGGCTACAATGAGCAGTTCTTC CASSVGQGYNEQFF
TRBJ2-5 19 - - TRBV14 TGTGCCAGCAGCCAAGGTTCTAGAGGCTTCGCGATCTGGCAAGAGACCCAGTACTTC CASSQGSRGFAIWQETQYF
TRBJ2-7 10 - - TRBV11-2 TGTGCCAGCGAAGGCTACGAGCAGTACTTC CASEGYEQYF
TRBJ2-7 13 - - TRBV27 TGTGCCAGCAGGTTGTTACAGGGCTACGAGCAGTACTTC CASRLLQGYEQYF
TRBJ2-3 14 - TRBD1 TRBV27 TGTGCCAGCAGTTTATGGGACAGGGGACATACGCAGTATTTT CASSLWDRGHTQYF